Presented here are 30 T cell receptor beta chains from one specimen sequenced in a study of regulatory T cells in long-lasting Graves disease. The time point denotes: persistent/refractory GD, antithyroid drugs over 5 years with positive TRAb. The TCR library used RNA extracted from PBMCs. The authors built TCR beta libraries using iRepertoire HTBI primers and Arm-PCR of CDR3 regions. Via MiXCR, TCRdb re-called the multiplex PCR reads, giving one row per CDR3 protein. The top ten hold around 30% of the sample, which has a few hundred thousand distinct CDR3 sequences, less than 30% seen once. Specimen: peripheral blood mononuclear cells (PBMCs), collected when the disease was refractory, from a patient treated with antithyroid drugs. The receptors were sampled from a woman aged 40 to 49 with Graves disease.

The genes are TRBV7-2 and TRBJ2-1; unclear D gene. CDR1 and CDR2 from the germline V gene are SGHTA and FQGNSA. The CDR3 spans 16 residues. Between the trimmed V and J ends, which lost 4 bases and 7 bases, there was a span of 20 bases. The CDR3 nucleotides read TGTGCCAGCAGCTATGGTGGCGGTACGGTTAGGAATGAGCAGTTCTTC. Residues: CASSYGGGTVRNEQFF.

Worth noting for this clonotype: This may stem from a read error, because a much larger clone lies one nucleotide away. CDR3 in amino acids: CASIGTSGNLDEQFF. CDR3 sequence (DNA): TGTGCCAGCATAGGGACTAGCGGGAACCTGGACGAGCAGTTCTTC. This chain links TRBV2 with TRBJ2-1; 13 bases match TRBD2. The CDR3 runs 15 residues. CDR1 and CDR2 from the germline V gene are SNHLY and FYNNEI. V trimming: 7 bases; J trimming: 10 bases; junction bases outside the gene matches: 10.

This chain joins TRBV3-1 and TRBJ2-6; D perhaps matches TRBD1 (5 bases). CDR3 length: 16 amino acids. Trimming cost V 5 bases and J 2 bases, with 13 bases left between them. Germline loops: CDR1 LGHDT, CDR2 YNNKEL (reference sequence). The CDR3 bases are TGTGCCAGCAGCATAGGGGATCCCGCTGGGGCCAACGTCCTGACTTTC. Its protein product is CASSIGDPAGANVLTF.

The chain has TRBV5-1 and TRBJ2-4; 7 nucleotides agree with TRBD1. From germline, CDR1 is SGHRS and CDR2 YFSETQ. This CDR3 is 17 amino acids long. The V segment lost 4 bases and the J segment 1 base; nucleotides outside the gene matches: 11. CDR3 region: CASSVGQVVSAKNIQYF. In DNA, the CDR3 is TGCGCCAGCAGCGTAGGACAGGTGGTTTCGGCCAAAAACATTCAGTACTTC.

The V call is TRBV28, the J call TRBJ2-3; 7 bases are a match to TRBD2. Germline V gives CDR1 MDHEN, CDR2 SYDVKM. The CDR3 is made up of 13 amino acids. Trimming cost V 6 bases and J 2 bases; bases outside gene matches: 2. The CDR3: CASSGLDTDTQYF. The CDR3 DNA follows: TGTGCCAGCAGCGGACTAGACACAGATACGCAGTATTTT.

The sample holds many counts of this clonotype. The chain uses TRBV2 and TRBJ2-7, with D uncertain. This CDR3 region has 14 residues. V dropped 2 bases and J dropped 1 base, with 9 bases sitting between them. CDR1 is SNHLY, CDR2 FYNNEI, per germline. The CDR3 DNA is TGTGCCAGCAGTGAAAGACCGGGTTCCTACGAGCAGTACTTC. Its protein is CASSERPGSYEQYF.

The rearrangement joins TRBV20-1 to TRBJ1-5; no reliable D call. V lost 6 bases and J 0 bases, leaving 9 bases between the germline ends. The CDR3 covers 13 residues. The germline V gene encodes CDR1 DFQATT and CDR2 SNEGSKA (reference sequence). Here the CDR3 DNA reads TGCAGTGCCGCTGGATATAGCAATCAGCCCCAGCATTTT. It yields the protein CSAAGYSNQPQHF.

In its sample, this clonotype was seen many times. The chain has TRBV3-1 and TRBJ2-5; no definite D call. This CDR3 is 12 amino acids long. The V and J ends lost 6 bases and 3 bases respectively, with 8 bases between them. Germline CDR1 LGHDT, CDR2 YNNKEL (reference sequence). For the CDR3, the DNA is TGTGCCAGCAGAAGAGGAAAAGAGACCCAGTACTTC. Amino acid sequence: CASRRGKETQYF.

This clonotype was observed many times. CDR3 DNA: TGCAGTGCTAGAGGACTAGCTGATTCCTACGAGCAGTACTTC. It translates to CSARGLADSYEQYF. The J gene is TRBJ2-7, the V gene TRBV20-1; 7 bases line up with TRBD2. The ends lost 1 base at V and 1 base at J; junction bases unmatched: 4. Germline V gene lookup returns CDR1 DFQATT and CDR2 SNEGSKA (reference sequence). The CDR3 sequence is 14 residues long.

The chain employs TRBV5-1 and TRBJ2-3; D remains unclear. Germline V gene lookup returns CDR1 SGHRS and CDR2 YFSETQ. CDR3 length: 18 residues. The germline V and J ends were trimmed by 0 bases and 0 bases, with 17 bases remaining between them. DNA of the CDR3: TGCGCCAGCAGCTTGGCCGGTTTGATATTGGGGAGCACAGATACGCAGTATTTT. Residues: CASSLAGLILGSTDTQYF.

This clonotype was seen a few times. The rearrangement uses TRBV15 and TRBJ1-4; D possibly corresponds to TRBD1 (5 bases). The V gene's germline CDR1 is LNHNV and CDR2 YYDKDF (reference sequence). Trimming stripped 1 base from V and 6 bases from J, with 9 bases between. The CDR3 extends over 14 amino acids. CDR3 region: CATSRVPRDEKLFF. The CDR3 nucleotides read TGTGCCACCAGCAGAGTGCCCAGGGATGAAAAACTGTTTTTT.

This clonotype occurred a few times. The V gene is TRBV9, the J gene TRBJ2-4; the D gene is possibly TRBD2 (6 bases). CDR3 length: 14 residues. V was trimmed by 3 bases and J by 8 bases, leaving 15 bases between them. CDR1 SGDLS and CDR2 YYNGEE come from the germline V gene. The CDR3 region has the DNA TGTGCCAGCAGCGGGGGACTCCTCAGGGACATTCAGTACTTC. Amino acids: CASSGGLLRDIQYF. The full variable domain, rest sourced from reference TRBV9 and TRBJ2-4, is DSGVTQTPKHLITATGQRVTLRCSPRSGDLSVYWYQQSLDQGLQFLIQYYNGEERAKGNILERFSAQQFPDLHSELNLSSLELGDSALYFCASSGGLLRDIQYFGAGTRLSVL.

In this sample, this clonotype turned up a few times. The chain has TRBV20-1 and TRBJ2-1, with D tentatively TRBD1 or TRBD2 (5 bases each). This CDR3 comprises 15 residues. Deletions cut 2 bases from V and 3 bases from J, with 14 bases between. The germline gives CDR1 DFQATT, CDR2 SNEGSKA (reference sequence). Here the CDR3 DNA reads TGCAGTGCTAGATGGGACCCCCACTACTACAATGAGCAGTTCTTC. Protein sequence: CSARWDPHYYNEQFF.

This clonotype appeared many times. This sequence joins TRBV27 and TRBJ1-6; D not resolved. This CDR3 is built from 15 residues. V was cut by 3 bases and J by 3 bases, with 9 bases left in between. Per the germline V gene, CDR1 is MNHEY and CDR2 is SMNVEV (reference sequence). In DNA, the CDR3 is TGTGCCAGCAGTTTCGGACGGTACTATAATTCACCCCTCCACTTT. Encoded protein: CASSFGRYYNSPLHF.

This clonotype was detected ten times or more. This chain connects TRBV29-1 to TRBJ1-1, with D possibly TRBD1 on 5 matching bases. The CDR3 has 13 amino acids. The V gene's germline CDR1 is SQVTM and CDR2 ANQGSEA. V was pared by 7 bases and J by 1 base, with 13 bases between. CDR3 loop: CSAQGVRNTEAFF. The CDR3, as DNA: TGCAGCGCTCAAGGGGTGAGGAACACTGAAGCTTTCTTT.

The chain joins TRBV12-3 or TRBV12-4 to TRBJ1-2; tentatively, D is TRBD1 (5 bases). The CDR3 contains 14 residues. Trimming left V 6 bases short and J 4 bases short, with 15 bases between. CDR3 nucleotide sequence: TGTGCCAGCAGCCTGGAGGGACTCTCCTATGGCTACACCTTC. Translating gives CASSLEGLSYGYTF.

As to this clonotype: Since a much larger clone is just one base distant, this may be a read error. The V and J genes are TRBV5-1 and TRBJ1-1; D is unclear. CDR1 is SGHRS, CDR2 YFSETQ, per germline. The CDR3 totals 14 residues. CDR3 in DNA: TGCGCCGGCAGCTTGGCTCCGGGGAACACTGAAGCTTTCTTT. Protein product: CAGSLAPGNTEAFF.

This clonotype was counted many times. The V and J genes are TRBV6-2 or TRBV6-3 and TRBJ1-1; the D is unclear. The germline V gene has CDR1 MNHEY and CDR2 SVGEGT. V was trimmed by 0 bases and J by 4 bases, leaving 12 bases between them. This CDR3 has 15 residues. The CDR3 sequence: CASSYSRTPGTEAFF. DNA for the CDR3: TGTGCCAGCAGTTACTCGAGGACCCCGGGCACTGAAGCTTTCTTT.

The genes are TRBV6-7 and TRBJ2-7, with 11 bases aligning to TRBD1. Being an ORF, TRBV6-7 has a function that is uncertain. V gave up 5 bases and J gave up 1 base; unmatched junction bases: 10. This CDR3 is built from 17 residues. Written as DNA, the CDR3 is TGTGCCAGCAGTCCCCTAGGACAGGGGGCGAGATCCTACGAGCAGTACTTC. The encoded protein is CASSPLGQGARSYEQYF.

The CDR3 nucleotides read TGTGCCAGCAGCAAACCGGGACAGACTAACTATGGCTACACCTTC. This encodes CASSKPGQTNYGYTF. The gene calls are TRBV7-9 and TRBJ1-2; 7 bases line up with TRBD1. V lost 5 bases to trimming and J lost 0 bases; unmatched junction nucleotides: 6. The germline V gene encodes CDR1 SEHNR and CDR2 FQNEAQ (reference sequence). The CDR3 runs to 15 residues.

In this sample, this clonotype turned up many times. The chain combines TRBV12-3 or TRBV12-4 with TRBJ2-7, with TRBD1 matching over 7 bases. The V and J ends lost 4 bases and 6 bases, in that order; junction bases with no gene match: 6. The CDR3 is made up of 13 amino acids. CDR3 residues: CASSYGPGGEQYF. Written as DNA, the CDR3 is TGTGCCAGCAGTTATGGGCCAGGGGGCGAGCAGTACTTC.

The V gene is TRBV28, the J gene TRBJ1-1; maybe TRBD1 (5 bases). Germline loops: CDR1 MDHEN, CDR2 SYDVKM. This CDR3 has 13 residues. V dropped 7 bases and J dropped 4 bases, with 13 bases sitting between them. The chain's CDR3 is CASKFQGSTEAFF. CDR3 DNA sequence: TGTGCCAGCAAATTCCAGGGAAGCACTGAAGCTTTCTTT. The full variable domain, rest sourced from reference TRBV28 and TRBJ1-1, is DVKVTQSSRYLVKRTGEKVFLECVQDMDHENMFWYRQDPGLGLRLIYFSYDVKMKEKGDIPEGYSVSREKKERFSLILESASTNQTSMYLCASKFQGSTEAFFGQGTRLTVV.

This clonotype was observed at least ten times. This chain links TRBV5-1 with TRBJ2-7, with D perhaps TRBD1 (5 bases). V lost 7 bases and J 6 bases, leaving 14 bases between the germline ends. There are 12 residues in the CDR3. Germline values: CDR1 SGHRS, CDR2 YFSETQ. The CDR3 sequence is CASWGPDGEQYF. CDR3 DNA: TGCGCCAGCTGGGGCCCCGACGGCGAGCAGTACTTC.

This clonotype was seen repeatedly, ten times or more. V is TRBV6-1 and J is TRBJ2-5; D possibly corresponds to TRBD1 (6 bases). Trimming left V 2 bases short and J 4 bases short, with 14 bases between. This CDR3 is 15 amino acids long. Germline V gives CDR1 MNHNS, CDR2 SASEGT. CDR3 amino acids: CASSETLQGGETQYF. The CDR3 DNA reads TGTGCCAGCAGTGAAACTCTACAGGGCGGAGAGACCCAGTACTTC.

This clonotype was detected ten times or more. The genes are TRBV2 and TRBJ2-7, with D possibly being TRBD2 (5 bases). Germline V gene sequence: CDR1 SNHLY, CDR2 FYNNEI. The CDR3 is 13 residues long. Trimming removed 7 bases from V and 3 bases from J, with 13 bases in between. CDR3 amino acids: CASNPTRDYEQYF. CDR3 in DNA: TGTGCCAGCAACCCCACGAGGGACTACGAGCAGTACTTC. Full variable domain (missing parts from reference TRBV2 and TRBJ2-7): EPEVTQTPSHQVTQMGQEVILRCVPISNHLYFYWYRQILGQKVEFLVSFYNNEISEKSEIFDDQFSVERPDGSNFTLKIRSTKLEDSAMYFCASNPTRDYEQYFGPGTRLTVT.

With respect to this clonotype: A read error may be the cause here, since a much bigger clone is one base away. This chain connects TRBV6-5 to TRBJ2-2, with TRBD2 matching over 7 bases. CDR3 size: 16 residues. Germline CDR1 and CDR2: MNHEY and SVGAGI. CDR3 protein: CASSYPQDLGSGELLF. CDR3 nucleotides: TGTGCCAGCAGTTACCCGCAGGACCTCGGGAGCGGGGAGCTGCTTTTT.

The table lists this clonotype with many counts. The chain is built from TRBV7-8 and TRBJ2-5; 8 nucleotides align to TRBD2. Germline CDR1 SGHVS, CDR2 FQNEAQ. The CDR3 covers 18 residues. V shed 1 base, J shed 1 base, and the junction held 11 bases outside the gene matches. The chain's CDR3 is CASSLEPRASGFQETQYF. For the CDR3, the DNA is TGTGCCAGCAGCTTAGAGCCCAGGGCTAGCGGGTTCCAAGAGACCCAGTACTTC.

CDR3: CASSLEPANSPLHF. CDR3 DNA: TGCGCCAGCAGCTTGGAGCCGGCAAATTCACCCCTCCACTTT. This chain uses TRBV5-1 with TRBJ1-6; no definite D call. This CDR3 has 14 residues. Per the germline V gene, CDR1 is SGHRS and CDR2 is YFSETQ. The germline V and J ends were trimmed by 0 bases and 7 bases, with 8 bases remaining between them.

The chain employs TRBV19 and TRBJ1-2; possible D gene TRBD1, 5 bases. The V and J ends lost 4 bases and 4 bases respectively, with 10 bases between them. The CDR3 runs to 13 residues. Germline loops: CDR1 LNHDA, CDR2 SQIVND (reference sequence). The CDR3 reads CASSTRDLYGYTF. The CDR3 DNA reads as TGTGCCAGTAGTACCCGGGACCTCTATGGCTACACCTTC.

This clonotype showed up many times. This rearrangement joins TRBV12-3 or TRBV12-4 to TRBJ1-1; the D gene is possibly TRBD1 (6 bases). The CDR3 covers 15 residues. V lost 2 bases, J lost 0 bases, and 10 bases lay in between. CDR3 loop: CASSLLWTVNTEAFF. The CDR3, as DNA: TGTGCCAGCAGTTTATTATGGACAGTGAACACTGAAGCTTTCTTT.